These T cell receptor beta chains were read from a single sample in a study of T cells in Graves' hyperthyroidism and ophthalmopathy. Via MiXCR, TCRdb re-called the multiplex PCR reads, giving one row per CDR3 protein. Seen here are around 490,000 distinct CDR3 sequences, just under 20% observed once, and the top ten hold 47%. The sequencing input was blood. The receptors were sampled from a man aged 40-49 years with Graves' ophthalmopathy. Both conserved end residues are part of each CDR3. Fields, in order: CDR3 protein, CDR3 DNA, CDR3 length, D gene, V gene, clone size, J gene. The D gene is left open where the match is weak. The size of a clone is reported for some rows only, either as once, few or many, or as a class for expanded clones.

CASRANRAGYGYTF | TGCGCCAGCAGAGCTAATCGGGCGGGGTATGGCTACACCTTC | 14 | - | TRBV5-1 | - | TRBJ1-2
CASSYLTGTEQYF | TGTGCCAGCAGTTACTTGACAGGTACCGAGCAGTACTTC | 13 | - | TRBV6-7 | many | TRBJ2-7
CASSLYPQTQGTMVGYTF | TGTGCCAGCAGTTTATACCCCCAGACACAGGGAACTATGGTAGGCTACACCTTC | 18 | - | TRBV28 | - | TRBJ1-2
CASSYVWVGHPTDTQYF | TGTGCCAGCAGTTACGTTTGGGTGGGACATCCCACAGATACGCAGTATTTT | 17 | - | TRBV6-5 | - | TRBJ2-3
CASSFGVRNSPLHF | TGTGCCAGCAGCTTCGGGGTCCGTAATTCACCCCTCCACTTT | 14 | - | TRBV3-1 | few | TRBJ1-6
CASSPLGSGSHERYF | TGTGCCAGCAGCCCATTGGGCAGCGGGAGTCACGAGCGGTACTTC | 15 | TRBD2 | TRBV7-6 | - | TRBJ2-7
CSARKGGGAYEQHF | TGCAGTGCCCGTAAGGGCGGCGGGGCCTACGAGCAGCACTTC | 14 | - | TRBV20-1 | few | TRBJ2-7
CASTLAASTDTQYF | TGCGCCAGCACCCTGGCCGCTAGCACAGATACGCAGTATTTT | 14 | - | TRBV5-1 | few | TRBJ2-3
CASSSPDLGPGELFF | TGTGCTAGCAGCTCACCGGACCTAGGACCCGGGGAGCTGTTTTTT | 15 | - | TRBV7-7 | many | TRBJ2-2
CASSHPDRNTQYF | TGTGCCAGCAGCCATCCGGACCGAAATACGCAGTATTTT | 13 | - | TRBV6-2/TRBV6-3 | - | TRBJ2-3
CASSPNPGLTGTEAFF | TGTGCCAGCTCACCTAACCCAGGGCTTACGGGCACTGAAGCTTTCTTT | 16 | - | TRBV18 | many | TRBJ1-1
CSARVSGLAGEKTYEQYF | TGCAGTGCTAGAGTTTCTGGACTAGCGGGAGAGAAAACCTACGAGCAGTACTTC | 18 | TRBD2 | TRBV20-1 | - | TRBJ2-7
CASRISLNTEAFF | TGTGCCAGTCGGATAAGCTTGAACACTGAAGCTTTCTTT | 13 | - | TRBV19 | - | TRBJ1-1
CASKDRGLNTEAFF | TGTGCCAGCAAAGACAGGGGGTTGAACACTGAAGCTTTCTTT | 14 | TRBD1 | TRBV25-1 | - | TRBJ1-1
CASSFTGGGSPLHF | TGTGCCAGCAGTTTTACAGGGGGCGGTTCACCCCTCCACTTT | 14 | TRBD1 | TRBV28 | many | TRBJ1-6
CASSLEGAYYGYTF | TGCGCCAGCAGCTTGGAGGGGGCGTACTATGGCTACACCTTC | 14 | TRBD1 | TRBV5-1 | - | TRBJ1-2
CASSPRGTGGAGANVLTF | TGTGCCAGCTCACCACGCGGGACAGGGGGCGCTGGGGCCAACGTCCTGACTTTC | 18 | TRBD1 | TRBV18 | - | TRBJ2-6
CASSWGWGTEAFF | TGTGCCAGCAGCTGGGGATGGGGTACTGAAGCTTTCTTT | 13 | - | TRBV7-2 | - | TRBJ1-1
CASNGLGNTEAFF | TGTGCCAGCAACGGGCTCGGGAACACTGAAGCTTTCTTT | 13 | - | TRBV7-8 | - | TRBJ1-1